These 5 T cell receptor beta chains were all obtained from the same sample, sequenced in a study of cytomegalovirus exposure and HLA in healthy donors. The assay was immunoSEQ multiplex PCR, and TCRdb's table has in-frame clones only and misses some. The table has more than 150,000 clones, 65% to 85% seen once. The sample taken for sequencing was PBMCs. All receptors come from a woman aged 18-29 years in good health and CMV-seropositive.

The rearrangement links TRBV4-2 to TRBJ1-4; TRBD1 agrees at 10 bases. Per the germline V gene, CDR1 is LGHNA and CDR2 is YNFKEQ. The CDR3 totals 17 residues. V shed 5 bases and J 4 bases; nucleotides not matched to a gene: 10. CDR3: CASSKSTGGDSNEKLFF. The CDR3 DNA is TGTGCCAGCAGCAAGTCGACAGGGGGCGATAGTAATGAAAAACTGTTTTTT.

The V and J genes are TRBV7-8 and TRBJ2-1; D ambiguous. CDR3 size: 12 residues. The germline CDR1 and CDR2 sequences are SGHVS and FQNEAQ. V lost 1 base, J lost 8 bases, and 6 bases lay in between. CDR3 DNA: TGTGCCAGCAGCTTAGGAGACTATGAGCAGTTCTTC. Protein product: CASSLGDYEQFF. The full variable domain, rest sourced from reference TRBV7-8 and TRBJ2-1, is GAGVSQSPRYKVAKRGQDVALRCDPISGHVSLFWYQQALGQGPEFLTYFQNEAQLDKSGLPSDRFFAERPEGSVSTLKIQRTQQEDSAVYLCASSLGDYEQFFGPGTRLTVL.

The sample holds one count of this clone. CDR3 nucleotide sequence: TGTGCTAGTTGCCCTCCGGGGAAGTCCTACGAGCAGTACTTC. As protein: CASCPPGKSYEQYF. The V and J genes are TRBV12-5 and TRBJ2-7; perhaps TRBD2 as D (5 bases). This CDR3 contains 14 residues. Trimming cost V 8 bases and J 1 base, with 15 bases left between them. Germline CDR1 reads LGHNT; CDR2 reads FRNRAP.

The chain employs TRBV5-4 and TRBJ2-1; TRBD1 aligns across 7 bases. J lost 5 bases, V lost 1 base, and 6 bases had no gene match. Germline V lookup: CDR1 SGHNT, CDR2 YYREEE (reference sequence). The CDR3 totals 15 residues. The DNA for the CDR3 is TGTGCCAGCAGCTTGATCCAACAGGGGAACAATGAGCAGTTCTTC. Its protein product is CASSLIQQGNNEQFF.

V gene TRBV7-2 combines with J gene TRBJ1-1; D gene uncertain. The CDR3 sequence is 14 residues long. Looked up from germline, CDR1 is SGHTA and CDR2 is FQGNSA. V was shortened by 1 base and J by 1 base, with 7 bases between the two germline ends. The CDR3, as DNA: TGTGCCAGCAGCTTAGACAGAACGAACACTGAAGCTTTCTTT. It encodes CASSLDRTNTEAFF.